This TCR beta chain appears in the sequencing data of a study of cytomegalovirus exposure and HLA in healthy donors. Study-wide results and limits: Earlier analysis found most TCR beta V segments productive about 87% or about 30% of the time.

Primers included in the PCR were 60 Vbeta and 13 Jbeta primers. Generated by immunoSEQ multiplex PCR, the TCRdb table keeps only in-frame clones and is missing some. The sample totals nearly 200,000 clones; its top ten clones hold 0.74%. CDR1 and CDR2 from the germline V gene are MDHEN and SYDVKM. The CDR3 consists of 15 residues. Of note for this clone: What it binds is not known. At one end the junction does not follow the germline gene, possibly because of a read error.

Sequenced sample: PBMCs. This sequence was found in a boy aged 10-17 years in good health and CMV-seronegative. This chain joins TRBV28 and TRBJ2-5; D perhaps matches TRBD2 (7 bases). CDR3 DNA sequence: TGTGCCAGCAGTTTAGCGGGGGCCCTCCAAGAGGCCCAGTACTTC. Encoded protein: CASSLAGALQEAQYF. The full variable domain, rest sourced from reference TRBV28 and TRBJ2-5, is DVKVTQSSRYLVKRTGEKVFLECVQDMDHENMFWYRQDPGLGLRLIYFSYDVKMKEKGDIPEGYSVSREKKERFSLILESASTNQTSMYLCASSLAGALQEAQYFGPGTRLLVL.